This T cell receptor (beta chain) was observed in a study of Ad26.COV2.S vaccination and SARS-CoV-2 variants. About the study: Administration of Ad26.COV2.S was intramuscular, either once or twice 56 days apart. Broader study findings: Researchers reported similar non-spike TCR breadth in vaccine and placebo recipients. An underestimation of total T cell responses may have resulted from the TCR breadth and depth analyses.

The sample's treatment: 19 received Ad26.COV2.S at low or high dose, single or two shots; roughly five received placebo; per-sample allocation not given. Sampling happened 63 days after the first vaccine or placebo injection. This CDR3 spans 17 amino acids. The germline CDR1 and CDR2 sequences are LNHDA and SQIVND (reference sequence). Trimming cost V 3 bases and J 0 bases, with 14 bases left between them. A remark on this clone: The antigen remains unidentified.

TCRdb keeps only in-frame clones here, not all; method: immunoSEQ multiplex PCR. Altogether around 300,000 clones are present, almost 90% being singletons, with the ten largest covering around 5.5%. The TCR was taken from a person between 18 and 65 years old who received the Ad26.COV2.S COVID-19 vaccine or a placebo. The chain links TRBV19 to TRBJ1-4; TRBD1 might be the D (5 bases). Here the sequenced sample was peripheral blood, taken in a trial of Ad26.COV2.S vaccine versus placebo. Written as DNA, the CDR3 is TGTGCCAGTAGTATCGGGGGTTGGGGAGCAACTAATGAAAAACTGTTTTTT. Its protein is CASSIGGWGATNEKLFF. Full variable domain (remainder filled in from reference TRBV19 and TRBJ1-4): DGGITQSPKYLFRKEGQNVTLSCEQNLNHDAMYWYRQDPGQGLRLIYYSQIVNDFQKGDIAEGYSVSREKKESFPLTVTSAQKNPTAFYLCASSIGGWGATNEKLFFGSGTQLSVL.